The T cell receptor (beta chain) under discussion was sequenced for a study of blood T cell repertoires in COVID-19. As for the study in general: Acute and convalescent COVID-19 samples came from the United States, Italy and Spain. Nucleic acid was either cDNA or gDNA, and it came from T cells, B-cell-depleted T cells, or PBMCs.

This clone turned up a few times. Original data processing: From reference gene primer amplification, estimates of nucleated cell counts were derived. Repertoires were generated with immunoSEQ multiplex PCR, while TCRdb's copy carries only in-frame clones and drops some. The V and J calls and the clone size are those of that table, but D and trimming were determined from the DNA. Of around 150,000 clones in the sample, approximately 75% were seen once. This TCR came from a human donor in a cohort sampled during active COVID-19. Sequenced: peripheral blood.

CDR3 in amino acids: CASVGRGYNSPLHF. The CDR3 bases are TGTGCCAGCGTCGGTAGAGGCTATAATTCACCCCTCCACTTT. This chain connects TRBV3-1 (or the pseudogene TRBV3-2) to TRBJ1-6; D remains ambiguous. V lost 8 bases and J 3 bases, leaving 11 bases between the germline ends. The CDR3 length is 14 residues. Germline CDR1 reads LGHDT; CDR2 reads YNNKEL (reference sequence).